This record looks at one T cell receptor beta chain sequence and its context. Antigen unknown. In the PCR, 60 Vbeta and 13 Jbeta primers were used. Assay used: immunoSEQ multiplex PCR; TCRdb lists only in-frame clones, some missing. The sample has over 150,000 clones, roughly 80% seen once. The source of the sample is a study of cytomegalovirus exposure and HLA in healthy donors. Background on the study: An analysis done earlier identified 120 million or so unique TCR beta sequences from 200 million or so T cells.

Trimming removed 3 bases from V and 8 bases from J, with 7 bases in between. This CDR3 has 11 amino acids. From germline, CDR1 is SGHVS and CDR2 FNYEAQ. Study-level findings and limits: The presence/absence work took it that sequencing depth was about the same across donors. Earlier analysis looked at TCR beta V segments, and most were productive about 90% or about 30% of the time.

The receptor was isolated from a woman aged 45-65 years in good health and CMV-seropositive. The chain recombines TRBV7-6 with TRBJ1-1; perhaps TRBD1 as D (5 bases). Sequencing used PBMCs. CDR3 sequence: CASSFAGEAFF. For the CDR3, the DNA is TGTGCCAGCAGCTTCGCAGGGGAAGCTTTCTTT.